This note documents a single TCR beta chain sequence. What it recognizes is unknown. The data originate from a study of cytomegalovirus exposure and HLA in healthy donors. General study points: A previous analysis found most TCR beta V segments productive roughly 90% or roughly 30% of the time.

The primer mix had 60 Vbeta and 13 Jbeta primers. Method: immunoSEQ multiplex PCR; TCRdb's copy keeps in-frame clones and lacks some. This sample has over 80,000 clones, with approximately 72% found just once. Germline assignment: CDR1 MDHEN and CDR2 SYDVKM. The CDR3 is made up of 20 amino acids. V was clipped by 5 bases and J by 2 bases; unmatched bases: 16. The source of this sequence is a woman between 35 and 50 years old in good health and CMV-seronegative. Sequenced sample: PBMCs. The chain uses TRBV28 and TRBJ1-5; 12 nucleotides agree with TRBD1. CDR3 coding DNA: TGTGCCAGCAGTCTAAAGTGGGGGGACAGGGGGCTTTCTGGCAATCAGCCCCAGCATTTT. Its protein product is CASSLKWGDRGLSGNQPQHF.